The 4 T cell receptor beta chains listed next were all sequenced from one sample in a study of a mutant IDH1 vaccine in newly diagnosed glioma (dated by TCRdb to the early 2020s). Their antigens remain unidentified. The time point label corresponds to: week 11, during vaccination. Each vaccine dose was 300 ug of a 20-mer mutant IDH1 peptide in Montanide, given subcutaneously with topical imiquimod. The library came from the immunoSEQ multiplex PCR assay. This is the immuneACCESS table as TCRdb keeps it, with only in-frame sequences that have V and J called. A part of the clones is gone; compared with another copy, unresolved V genes explain less than half, and the rest is unexplained. For this sample there are fewer than 150,000 clones; about nine tenths appear just once. Around 0.6% of the sample is in the top ten clones. Material: PBMCs, obtained from a glioma patient whose treatment included an IDH1 peptide vaccine. All receptors come from a woman between 45 and 60 years old with glioma.

The chain carries TRBV6-1 and TRBJ2-3; 9 nucleotides align to TRBD1. The CDR3 covers 15 residues. V lost 7 bases to trimming and J lost 4 bases; unmatched junction nucleotides: 9. Germline CDR1 is MNHNS and CDR2 is SASEGT. CDR3 sequence: CASTTGTGIADTQYF. The CDR3 DNA sequence: TGTGCCAGCACAACCGGGACAGGGATCGCAGATACGCAGTATTTT.

V usage is TRBV19 and J usage is TRBJ1-1; the match to TRBD1 covers 11 bases. V lost 5 bases and J lost 6; bases outside the gene matches: 8. Germline CDR1 LNHDA, CDR2 SQIVND (reference sequence). The CDR3 sequence is 15 residues long. Here the CDR3 reads CASSGPGQGVAEAFF. The DNA for the CDR3 is TGTGCCAGTAGTGGACCGGGACAGGGGGTCGCTGAAGCTTTCTTT.

This rearrangement joins TRBV6-1 to TRBJ1-6, with D unresolved. Germline loops: CDR1 MNHNS, CDR2 SASEGT. The CDR3 contains 13 residues. V lost 10 bases and J 7 bases, leaving 14 bases between the germline ends. CDR3 coding DNA: TGTGCCACAAAGCCAGTAGCGAATTCACCCCTCCACTTT. It specifies CATKPVANSPLHF.

This chain uses TRBV28 with TRBJ2-1, with 10 bases lining up with TRBD2. The CDR3 contains 18 residues. V trimming: 5 bases; J trimming: 3 bases; junction bases outside the gene matches: 13. CDR1 is MDHEN and CDR2 is SYDVKM in the germline V gene. The CDR3 DNA follows: TGTGCCAGCAGTATAACAGCGGGAGGGTCCTCCCTCTACAATGAGCAGTTCTTC. Its protein is CASSITAGGSSLYNEQFF.